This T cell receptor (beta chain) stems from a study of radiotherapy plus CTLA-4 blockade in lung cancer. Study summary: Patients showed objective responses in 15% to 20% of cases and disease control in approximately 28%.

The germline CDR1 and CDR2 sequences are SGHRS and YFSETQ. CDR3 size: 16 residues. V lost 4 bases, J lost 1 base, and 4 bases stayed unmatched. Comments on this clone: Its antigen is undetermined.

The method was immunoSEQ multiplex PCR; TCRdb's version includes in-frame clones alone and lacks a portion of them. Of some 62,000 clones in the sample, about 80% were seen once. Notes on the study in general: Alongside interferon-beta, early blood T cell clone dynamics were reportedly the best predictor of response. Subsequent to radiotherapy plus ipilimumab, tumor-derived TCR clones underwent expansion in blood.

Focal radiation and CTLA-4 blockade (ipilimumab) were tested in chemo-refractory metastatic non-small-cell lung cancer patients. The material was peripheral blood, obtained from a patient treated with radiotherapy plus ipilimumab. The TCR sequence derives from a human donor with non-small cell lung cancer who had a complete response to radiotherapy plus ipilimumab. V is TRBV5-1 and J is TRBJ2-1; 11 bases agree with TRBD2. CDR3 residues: CASSLAGGFSYNEQFF. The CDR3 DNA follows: TGCGCCAGCAGCCTAGCGGGGGGATTTTCCTACAATGAGCAGTTCTTC.